This T cell receptor (beta chain) derives from a study of T cells in Graves' hyperthyroidism and ophthalmopathy. RNA transcripts served as the template for amplifying TCR beta CDR3 regions. HTBI primers were employed in a first-round RT-PCR of the TCR CDR3. TCRdb re-called the multiplex PCR reads with MiXCR, one entry per CDR3 protein. Of hundreds of thousands of distinct CDR3 sequences listed, about a sixth are singletons. From germline, CDR1 is LGHDT and CDR2 YNNKEL (reference sequence). V was pared by 1 base and J by 5 bases, with 2 bases of the junction left unmatched. The CDR3 runs 15 residues. The study, taken as a whole, reports: Stable hyperthyroidism and ophthalmopathy were separated using 13 V-J signatures.

The sample holds a few counts of this clonotype. Antigen: not known. The J gene is TRBJ2-1, the V gene TRBV3-1; 10 bases match TRBD2. Sequenced sample: blood. The TCR comes from a woman aged 40 to 50 with Graves' ophthalmopathy. This CDR3 reads CASSQVLAGNNEQFF. Written as DNA, the CDR3 is TGTGCCAGCAGCCAAGTACTAGCGGGGAACAATGAGCAGTTCTTC.